Presented here are 14 T cell receptor beta chains from one specimen sequenced in a study of blood T cell repertoires in COVID-19. Clones were read by immunoSEQ multiplex PCR, and TCRdb kept only the in-frame ones, dropping some. The table shows about 230,000 clones, with around four fifths occurring only once. Sequenced: peripheral blood. The receptors here all came from a man in his forties with acute or convalescent COVID-19.

CDR3 nucleotides: TGTGCCAGCAGTCCCGACAGGGAGAGCACTGAAGCTTTCTTT. It translates to CASSPDRESTEAFF. The chain uses TRBV6-4 and TRBJ1-1, with 7 bases lining up with TRBD1. CDR3 length equals 14 residues. Germline CDR1 is MRHNA and CDR2 is SNTAGT. V shed 5 bases and J 4 bases; nucleotides not matched to a gene: 7.

The chain carries TRBV11-2 and TRBJ2-7; 10 nucleotides agree with TRBD1. The germline V gene has CDR1 SGHAT and CDR2 FQNNGV. The V gene end was trimmed by 10 bases and the J gene end by 1 base; junction bases not matched to a gene: 7. The length of the CDR3 is 14 residues. The CDR3 spells CATQDRGTSYEQYF. The CDR3 DNA is TGTGCCACCCAGGACAGGGGGACGTCCTACGAGCAGTACTTC.

This rearrangement joins TRBV10-2 to TRBJ2-7; 11 nucleotides align to TRBD2. Trimming took 0 bases from V and 7 from J; bases not matched to a gene: 5. This CDR3 has 15 amino acids. In germline, CDR1 is WSHSY, CDR2 SAAADI. Here the CDR3 reads CASSESTSGDREQYF. The CDR3, as DNA: TGCGCCAGCAGTGAGTCGACTAGCGGGGATAGGGAGCAGTACTTC.

The V gene is TRBV29-1, the J gene TRBJ2-2; 7 bases map to TRBD1. The CDR3 is made up of 15 amino acids. Germline loops: CDR1 SQVTM, CDR2 ANQGSEA. The V segment lost 3 bases and the J segment 2 bases; nucleotides outside the gene matches: 6. CDR3 loop: CSVEPRDSNTGELFF. CDR3 DNA: TGCAGCGTTGAGCCCCGGGACAGTAACACCGGGGAGCTGTTTTTT.

The chain uses TRBV6-5 and TRBJ1-2; no clear D gene. The CDR3 sequence is 14 residues long. Deletions cut 2 bases from V and 1 base from J, with 8 bases between. The germline gives CDR1 MNHEY, CDR2 SVGAGI. CDR3 protein: CASSYDRDNYGYTF. As DNA, the CDR3 is TGTGCCAGCAGTTACGACCGGGATAACTATGGCTACACCTTC.

The chain employs TRBV25-1 and TRBJ1-2, with 7 bases fitting TRBD1. Unmatched junction bases numbered 6, after V lost 4 bases and J lost 4 bases. The length of the CDR3 is 14 residues. Germline V CDR1 and CDR2: MGHDK, SYGVNS. CDR3 DNA sequence: TGTGCCAGCAGTGGCCCAGGGGGGAGCTATGGCTACACCTTC. This gives the protein CASSGPGGSYGYTF.

This clone came up once. V and J are TRBV15 and TRBJ2-3; D remains ambiguous. CDR3 size: 13 residues. Trimming took 0 bases from V and 6 from J, leaving 7 bases between them. CDR1 and CDR2 from the germline V gene are LNHNV and YYDKDF (reference sequence). The CDR3 DNA reads as TGTGCCACCAGCAGAGAATTCGTGGATACGCAGTATTTT. Protein sequence: CATSREFVDTQYF.

The rearrangement uses TRBV19 and TRBJ2-1; the match to TRBD1 covers 7 bases. There are 13 residues in the CDR3. Germline CDR1 reads LNHDA; CDR2 reads SQIVND (reference sequence). V shed 6 bases and J 10 bases; nucleotides not matched to a gene: 9. The CDR3 loop is CASSGQALGEQFF. DNA for the CDR3: TGTGCCAGTAGCGGACAGGCCCTCGGGGAGCAGTTCTTC.

The chain joins TRBV13 to TRBJ1-5, with a possible D match to TRBD1 (5 bases). Deletions cut 3 bases from V and 8 bases from J, with 11 bases between. This CDR3 is built from 13 residues. Per germline, CDR1 PRHDT and CDR2 FYEKMQ (reference sequence). The CDR3 nucleotides are TGTGCCAGCAGCTTTGGGGGGAGGAAGCCCCAGCATTTT. Protein sequence: CASSFGGRKPQHF. Full variable domain (remainder filled in from reference TRBV13 and TRBJ1-5): AAGVIQSPRHLIKEKRETATLKCYPIPRHDTVYWYQQGPGQDPQFLISFYEKMQSDKGSIPDRFSAQQFSDYHSELNMSSLELGDSALYFCASSFGGRKPQHFGDGTRLSIL.

This clone was picked up one time. The genes are TRBV5-5 and TRBJ2-7; D is possibly TRBD2 (5 bases). V lost 3 bases and J lost 6, with 10 bases in between. The CDR3 has 12 residues. Per germline, CDR1 SGHKS and CDR2 YYEKEE (reference sequence). The CDR3 region is CASSSRGGEQYF. CDR3 in DNA: TGTGCCAGCAGCTCCCGGGGTGGCGAGCAGTACTTC.

The chain uses TRBV29-1 and TRBJ1-1; D is perhaps TRBD1 (6 bases). The germline gives CDR1 SQVTM, CDR2 ANQGSEA. The V end lost 6 bases, the J end lost 3 bases, and 32 bases lay between the germline ends. This CDR3 is built from 19 residues. The chain's CDR3 is CSVSWSQIWGQFEDTEAFF. The CDR3 DNA reads TGCAGCGTGTCTTGGTCGCAAATATGGGGGCAGTTCGAGGACACTGAAGCTTTCTTT.

The gene calls are TRBV9 and TRBJ1-2; the D gene is possibly TRBD1 (6 bases). Between the trimmed V and J ends, which lost 3 bases and 5 bases, there was a span of 11 bases. This CDR3 has 13 residues. CDR1 SGDLS and CDR2 YYNGEE come from the germline V gene. The CDR3 reads CASSEQGPYGYTF. The CDR3 bases are TGTGCCAGCAGCGAACAGGGCCCGTATGGCTACACCTTC.

CDR3 coding DNA: TGTGCCAGCAGCTTAGGCGGGAGGGGTCCCACAGATACGCAGTATTTT. The encoded protein is CASSLGGRGPTDTQYF. The chain employs TRBV11-3 and TRBJ2-3; the match to TRBD2 covers 9 bases. V lost 1 base, J lost 2 bases, and 4 bases stayed unmatched. This CDR3 comprises 16 residues. Germline V CDR1 and CDR2: SGHNT, YENEEA.

CDR3 DNA: TGTGCCAGCAGTTTATCCAGGGATGAGACCCAGTACTTC. Translation: CASSLSRDETQYF. This chain links TRBV27 with TRBJ2-5; D possibly corresponds to TRBD1 (5 bases). CDR3 length equals 13 residues. Germline loops: CDR1 MNHEY, CDR2 SMNVEV (reference sequence). Trimming removed 0 bases from V and 5 bases from J, with 7 bases in between.